This T cell receptor (beta chain) was obtained from a study of T cells after yellow fever vaccination. MiXCR, applied by TCRdb to the 5' RACE reads, yields one record per CDR3 protein. The data show more than 450,000 distinct CDR3 sequences, less than 25% seen once. J gave up 3 bases and V 1 base, and 6 bases lay outside the gene matches. There are 16 residues in the CDR3. Germline CDR1 and CDR2: SGHDN and FVKESK. This sequence originates from a man between 18 and 35 years old who received the YFV17D yellow fever vaccine. Sequenced material: PBMCs, taken about 20 days after the first yellow fever vaccination. The chain carries TRBV14 and TRBJ2-3; 8 bases align to TRBD1. CDR3 amino acids: CASSQGTGGETDTQYF. The CDR3, as DNA: TGTGCCAGCAGCCAAGGAACAGGGGGTGAAACAGATACGCAGTATTTT. The full variable domain, rest sourced from reference TRBV14 and TRBJ2-3, is EAGVTQFPSHSVIEKGQTVTLRCDPISGHDNLYWYRRVMGKEIKFLLHFVKESKQDESGMPNNRFLAERTGGTYSTLKVQPAELEDSGVYFCASSQGTGGETDTQYFGPGTRLTVL.